The source of this TCR beta chain is a study of blood T cell repertoires in COVID-19. CDR1 and CDR2 (germline): LGHDT, YNNKEL (reference sequence). The CDR3 sequence is 14 residues long. With V trimmed by 4 bases and J by 6 bases, 5 bases remained unmatched. Sequencing used immunoSEQ multiplex PCR; TCRdb keeps in-frame clones, though not all of them. The sample shows fewer than 250,000 clones, 80% to 90% of them seen only once. The Seattle patients, enrolled during active infection, were followed longitudinally. The specimen was peripheral blood. This sequence joins TRBV3-1 (or the pseudogene TRBV3-2) and TRBJ1-4, with 7 positions matching TRBD1. The sequence was obtained from a woman at least 80 years old with COVID-19, enrolled during active disease. DNA of the CDR3: TGTGCCAGCAGCCGACAGGGTGGGGATGAAAAACTGTTTTTT. This translates into CASSRQGGDEKLFF.